This passage covers 2 T cell receptor beta chains from one sample sequenced in a study of T-cell memory formation after mild COVID-19. MiXCR, run by TCRdb on the 5' RACE reads, gives a single entry per CDR3 protein. There are approximately 150,000 distinct CDR3 sequences in the sample; over 15% occur only once, and around 2% lies in the top ten. The sequencing input was PBMCs or a T cell subset sorted from them (not recorded which). These receptors all come from an adult woman who had mild COVID-19 (a few samples of this study predate the infection). Cell type and time point are not known.

The rearrangement joins TRBV7-3 to TRBJ2-2; D is ambiguous. This CDR3 is built from 15 residues. V lost 5 bases to trimming and J lost 4 bases, with 14 bases between them. The germline V gene has CDR1 SGHTA and CDR2 FQGTGA. CDR3 sequence reads: CASSLGPGVTGELFF. The CDR3 DNA is TGTGCCAGCAGCCTAGGCCCTGGGGTCACCGGGGAGCTGTTTTTT.

This rearrangement joins TRBV7-9 to TRBJ1-4; D perhaps matches TRBD1 (5 bases). Trimming removed 0 bases at V and 6 bases at J, with 8 bases between. The CDR3 is 14 residues long. Germline V gene sequence: CDR1 SEHNR, CDR2 FQNEAQ (reference sequence). DNA of the CDR3: TGTGCCAGCAGCTTAGCAGGGGTGGATGAAAAACTGTTTTTT. Translating it yields CASSLAGVDEKLFF.